Detailed here is one T cell receptor (beta chain). Through a sample-barcoded 5' primer and a J-beta primer mix, a second PCR was run for 7 to 11 cycles. TCRdb re-analysed the 5' RACE reads in MiXCR, keeping a single row per CDR3 protein. The sample includes some 1.5 million distinct CDR3 sequences, less than 45% of them seen just once. Germline V gene lookup returns CDR1 SGHRS and CDR2 YFSETQ. Trimming took off 0 bases at V and 0 bases at J, with 10 bases between the two ends. This CDR3 is built from 16 residues. This specimen belongs to a study of blood T cells in healthy people across ages. The sample taken for sequencing was blood. This sequence was found in a young woman in good health. The rearrangement uses TRBV5-1 and TRBJ2-1; D perhaps matches TRBD2 (5 bases). This CDR3 reads CASSLGTRGSYNEQFF. CDR3 nucleotides: TGCGCCAGCAGCTTGGGGACCCGGGGCTCCTACAATGAGCAGTTCTTC.